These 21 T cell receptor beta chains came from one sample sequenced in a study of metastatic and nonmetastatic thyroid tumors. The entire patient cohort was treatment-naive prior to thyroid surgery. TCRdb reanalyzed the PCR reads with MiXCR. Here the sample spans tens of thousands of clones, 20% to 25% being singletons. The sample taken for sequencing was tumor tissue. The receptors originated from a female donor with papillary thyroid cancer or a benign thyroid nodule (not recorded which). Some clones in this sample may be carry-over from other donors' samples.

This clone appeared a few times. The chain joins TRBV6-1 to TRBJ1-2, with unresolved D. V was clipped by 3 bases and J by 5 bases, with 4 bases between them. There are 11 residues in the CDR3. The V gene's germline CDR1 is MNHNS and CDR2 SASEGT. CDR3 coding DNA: TGTGCCAGCAGTGAGAATTATGGCTACACCTTC. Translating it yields CASSENYGYTF.

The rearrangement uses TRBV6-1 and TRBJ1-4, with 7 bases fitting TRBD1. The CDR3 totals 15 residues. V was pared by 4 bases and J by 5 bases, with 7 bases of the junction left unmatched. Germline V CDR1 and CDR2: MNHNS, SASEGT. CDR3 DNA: TGTGCCAGCAGTGTGAACAGGGGAGGCAATGAAAAACTGTTTTTT. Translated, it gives CASSVNRGGNEKLFF.

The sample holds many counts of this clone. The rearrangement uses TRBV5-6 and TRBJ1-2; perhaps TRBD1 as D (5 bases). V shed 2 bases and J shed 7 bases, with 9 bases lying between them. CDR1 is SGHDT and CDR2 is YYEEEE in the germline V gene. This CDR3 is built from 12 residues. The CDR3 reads CASSFPGGGYTF. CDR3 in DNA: TGTGCCAGCAGCTTCCCGGGGGGTGGCTACACCTTC.

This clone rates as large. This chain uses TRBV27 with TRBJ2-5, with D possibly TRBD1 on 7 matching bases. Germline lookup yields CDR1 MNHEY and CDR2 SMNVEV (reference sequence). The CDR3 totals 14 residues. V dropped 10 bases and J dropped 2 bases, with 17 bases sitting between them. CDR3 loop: CATGPGGLQETQYF. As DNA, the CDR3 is TGTGCCACCGGGCCAGGGGGGTTACAAGAGACCCAGTACTTC.

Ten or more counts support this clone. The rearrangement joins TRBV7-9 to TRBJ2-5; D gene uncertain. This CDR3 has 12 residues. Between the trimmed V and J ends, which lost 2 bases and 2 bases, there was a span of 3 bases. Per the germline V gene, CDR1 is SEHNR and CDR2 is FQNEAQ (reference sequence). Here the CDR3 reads CASSLTQETQYF. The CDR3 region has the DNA TGTGCCAGCAGCTTAACTCAAGAGACCCAGTACTTC.

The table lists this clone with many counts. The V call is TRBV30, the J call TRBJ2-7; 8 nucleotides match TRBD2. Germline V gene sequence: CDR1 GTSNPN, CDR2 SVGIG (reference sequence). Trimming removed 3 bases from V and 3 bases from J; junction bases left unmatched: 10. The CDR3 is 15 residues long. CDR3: CAWSRLAKKVYEQYF. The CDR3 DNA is TGTGCCTGGAGCCGACTAGCGAAAAAGGTCTACGAGCAGTACTTC.

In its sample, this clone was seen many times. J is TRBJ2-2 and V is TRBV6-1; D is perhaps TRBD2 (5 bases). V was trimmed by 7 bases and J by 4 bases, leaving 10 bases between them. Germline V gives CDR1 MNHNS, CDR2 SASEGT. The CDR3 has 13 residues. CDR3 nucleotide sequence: TGTGCCAGCATGGACGGGGTCACCGGGGAGCTGTTTTTT. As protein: CASMDGVTGELFF.

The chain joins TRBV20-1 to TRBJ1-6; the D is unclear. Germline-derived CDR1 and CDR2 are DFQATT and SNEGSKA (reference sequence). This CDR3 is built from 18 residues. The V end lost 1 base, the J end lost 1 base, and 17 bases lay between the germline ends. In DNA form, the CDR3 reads TGCAGTGCTAGAGGACTTGAGGGAGCAGGATCCTATAATTCACCCCTCCACTTT. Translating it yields CSARGLEGAGSYNSPLHF.

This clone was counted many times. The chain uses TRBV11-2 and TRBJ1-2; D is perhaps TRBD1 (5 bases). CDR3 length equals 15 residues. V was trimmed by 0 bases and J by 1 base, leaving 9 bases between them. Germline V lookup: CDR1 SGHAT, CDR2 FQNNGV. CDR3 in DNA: TGTGCCAGCAGCTTAGACGCAGGGTATAACTATGGCTACACCTTC. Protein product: CASSLDAGYNYGYTF.

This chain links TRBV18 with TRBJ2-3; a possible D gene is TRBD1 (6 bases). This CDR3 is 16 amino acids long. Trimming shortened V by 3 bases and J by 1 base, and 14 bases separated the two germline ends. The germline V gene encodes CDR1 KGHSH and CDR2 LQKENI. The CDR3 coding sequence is TGTGCCAGCTCACCTCGACAGGCCGAAGGCACAGATACGCAGTATTTT. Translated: CASSPRQAEGTDTQYF.

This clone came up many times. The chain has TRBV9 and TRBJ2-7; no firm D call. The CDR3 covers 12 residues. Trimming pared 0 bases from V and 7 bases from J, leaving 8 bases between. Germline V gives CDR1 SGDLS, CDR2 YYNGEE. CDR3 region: CASSVVAGEQYF. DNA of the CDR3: TGTGCCAGCAGCGTAGTAGCTGGAGAGCAGTACTTC. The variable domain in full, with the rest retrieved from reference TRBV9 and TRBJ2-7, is DSGVTQTPKHLITATGQRVTLRCSPRSGDLSVYWYQQSLDQGLQFLIQYYNGEERAKGNILERFSAQQFPDLHSELNLSSLELGDSALYFCASSVVAGEQYFGPGTRLTVT.

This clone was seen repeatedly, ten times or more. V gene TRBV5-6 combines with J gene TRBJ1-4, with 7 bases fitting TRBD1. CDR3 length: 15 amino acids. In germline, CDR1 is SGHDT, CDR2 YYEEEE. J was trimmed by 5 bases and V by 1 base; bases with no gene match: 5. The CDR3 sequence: CASSLWGTDNEKLFF. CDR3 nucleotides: TGTGCCAGCAGCTTGTGGGGGACAGACAATGAAAAACTGTTTTTT.

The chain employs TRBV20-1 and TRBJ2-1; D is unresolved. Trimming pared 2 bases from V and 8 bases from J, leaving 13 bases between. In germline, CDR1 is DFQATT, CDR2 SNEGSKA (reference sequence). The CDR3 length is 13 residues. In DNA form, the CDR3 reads TGCAGTGCTAGATTTACCCCGGGCGATGAGCAGTTCTTC. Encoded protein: CSARFTPGDEQFF.

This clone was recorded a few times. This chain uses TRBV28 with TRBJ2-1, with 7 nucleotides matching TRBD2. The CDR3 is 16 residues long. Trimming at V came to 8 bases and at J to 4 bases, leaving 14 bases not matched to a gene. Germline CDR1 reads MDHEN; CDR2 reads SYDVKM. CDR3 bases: TGTGCCAGCCACCACGGGGGAGCGGGAAGATACAATGAGCAGTTCTTC. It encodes CASHHGGAGRYNEQFF.

The CDR3, as DNA: TGTGCCAGCTCTCAGGGACAGGCCTTATTGTCTGGGGCCAACGTCCTGACTTTC. Its protein product is CASSQGQALLSGANVLTF. J is TRBJ2-6 and V is TRBV18; 8 positions match TRBD1. Germline-derived CDR1 and CDR2 are KGHSH and LQKENI. Trimming at V came to 6 bases and at J to 1 base, leaving 11 bases not matched to a gene. The CDR3 runs to 18 residues.

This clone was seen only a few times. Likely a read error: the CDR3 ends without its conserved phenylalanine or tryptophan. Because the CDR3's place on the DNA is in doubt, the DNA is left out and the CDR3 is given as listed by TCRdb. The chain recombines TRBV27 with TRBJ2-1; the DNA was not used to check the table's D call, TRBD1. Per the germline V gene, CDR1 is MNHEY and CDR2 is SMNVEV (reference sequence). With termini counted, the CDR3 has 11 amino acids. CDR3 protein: CATRDGTTWQL.

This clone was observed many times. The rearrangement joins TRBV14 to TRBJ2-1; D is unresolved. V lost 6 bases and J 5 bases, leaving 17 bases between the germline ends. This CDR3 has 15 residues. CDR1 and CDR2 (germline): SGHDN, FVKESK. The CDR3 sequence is CASSRIWGRDNEQFF. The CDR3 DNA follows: TGTGCCAGCAGTCGGATTTGGGGTCGGGACAATGAGCAGTTCTTC.

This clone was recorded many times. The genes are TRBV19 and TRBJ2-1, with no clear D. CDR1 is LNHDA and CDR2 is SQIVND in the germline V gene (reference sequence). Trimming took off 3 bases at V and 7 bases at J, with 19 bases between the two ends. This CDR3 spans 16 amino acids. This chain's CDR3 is CASSMSGQKVENEQFF. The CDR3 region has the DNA TGTGCCAGTAGTATGTCTGGGCAAAAAGTAGAGAATGAGCAGTTCTTC. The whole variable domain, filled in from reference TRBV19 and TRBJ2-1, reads DGGITQSPKYLFRKEGQNVTLSCEQNLNHDAMYWYRQDPGQGLRLIYYSQIVNDFQKGDIAEGYSVSREKKESFPLTVTSAQKNPTAFYLCASSMSGQKVENEQFFGPGTRLTVL.

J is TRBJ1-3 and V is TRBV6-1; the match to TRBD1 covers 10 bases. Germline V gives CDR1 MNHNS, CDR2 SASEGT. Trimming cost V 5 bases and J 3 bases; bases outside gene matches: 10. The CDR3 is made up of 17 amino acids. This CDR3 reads CASSLQAGTGVGNTIYF. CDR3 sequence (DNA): TGTGCCAGCAGTCTGCAAGCCGGGACAGGGGTTGGAAACACCATATATTTT.

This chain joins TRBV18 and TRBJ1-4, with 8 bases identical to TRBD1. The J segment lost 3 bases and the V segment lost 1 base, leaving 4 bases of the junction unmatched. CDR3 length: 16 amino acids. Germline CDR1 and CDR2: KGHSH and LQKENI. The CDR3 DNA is TGTGCCAGCTCACCACTTTTACAGGGGGCTAATGAAAAACTGTTTTTT. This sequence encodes CASSPLLQGANEKLFF.

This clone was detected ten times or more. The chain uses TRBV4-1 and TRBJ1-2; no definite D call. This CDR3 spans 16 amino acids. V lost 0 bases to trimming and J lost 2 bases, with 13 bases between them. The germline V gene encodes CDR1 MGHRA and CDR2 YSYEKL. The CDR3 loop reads CASSQEGPGKNYGYTF. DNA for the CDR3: TGCGCCAGCAGCCAAGAAGGGCCAGGCAAGAACTATGGCTACACCTTC.